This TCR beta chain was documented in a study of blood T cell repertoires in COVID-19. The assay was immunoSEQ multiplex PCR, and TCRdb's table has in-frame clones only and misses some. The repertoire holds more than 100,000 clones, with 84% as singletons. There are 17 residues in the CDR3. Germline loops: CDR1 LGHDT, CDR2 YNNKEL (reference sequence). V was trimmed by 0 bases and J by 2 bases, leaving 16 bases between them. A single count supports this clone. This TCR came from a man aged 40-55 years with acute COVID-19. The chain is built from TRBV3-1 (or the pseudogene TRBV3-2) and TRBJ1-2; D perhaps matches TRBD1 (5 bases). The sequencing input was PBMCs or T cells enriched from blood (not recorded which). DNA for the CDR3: TGTGCCAGCAGCCAAGACCCCGGGGGATGGGGGAACTATGGCTACACCTTC. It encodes CASSQDPGGWGNYGYTF.